Listed below are T cell receptor beta chains from one sample, sequenced in a study of T cell repertoires in ileal Crohn's disease. Produced via immunoSEQ multiplex PCR; TCRdb's table is partial and in-frame only. The repertoire holds about 6,000 clones, with roughly 78% as singletons. Sequencing was performed on ileal tissue. The source of these receptors is an adult with Crohn's disease. The CDR3 runs from the conserved cysteine through the conserved F or W. The D gene is left open where the match is weak. Clone size is shown for a subset of rows, as once, few, many or a class of expanded clone.

v_call: TRBV19
j_call: TRBJ1-5
clone_size: .
d_call: .
cdr3_aa: CASSFLGAGTQPQHF
cdr3_nt: TGTGCCAGTAGTTTTCTAGGGGCAGGGACGCAGCCCCAGCATTTT

v_call: TRBV6-5
j_call: TRBJ1-3
clone_size: .
d_call: .
cdr3_aa: CASSPGRPVSTIYF
cdr3_nt: TGTGCCAGCAGCCCGGGACGCCCCGTAAGCACCATATATTTT

v_call: TRBV7-2
j_call: TRBJ2-7
clone_size: .
d_call: TRBD2
cdr3_aa: CASSLEAPQRAGGYEQYF
cdr3_nt: TGTGCCAGCAGCTTAGAGGCACCCCAGAGGGCGGGAGGCTACGAGCAGTACTTC

v_call: TRBV5-5
j_call: TRBJ2-7
clone_size: medium-sized
d_call: .
cdr3_aa: CASSLGASKGEQYF
cdr3_nt: TGTGCCAGCAGCTTGGGGGCCTCCAAGGGCGAGCAGTACTTC

v_call: TRBV15
j_call: TRBJ2-1
clone_size: once
d_call: TRBD2
cdr3_aa: CATSRGAGAYNEQFF
cdr3_nt: TGTGCCACCAGCAGAGGGGCGGGAGCCTACAATGAGCAGTTCTTC

v_call: TRBV5-1
j_call: TRBJ1-1
clone_size: few
d_call: TRBD1
cdr3_aa: CASSFDRVRPEAFF
cdr3_nt: TGCGCCAGCAGCTTCGACAGGGTGAGGCCTGAAGCTTTCTTT

v_call: TRBV2
j_call: TRBJ1-1
clone_size: large
d_call: .
cdr3_aa: CASSDTGRGNTEAFF
cdr3_nt: TGTGCCAGCAGTGACACGGGGAGAGGGAACACTGAAGCTTTCTTT

v_call: TRBV6-4
j_call: TRBJ1-2
clone_size: .
d_call: TRBD1
cdr3_aa: CASSDSGQLNYGYTF
cdr3_nt: TGTGCCAGCAGTGACTCGGGACAGTTAAACTATGGCTACACCTTC

v_call: TRBV7-2
j_call: TRBJ2-5
clone_size: .
d_call: .
cdr3_aa: CASSKRDLETQYF
cdr3_nt: TGTGCCAGCAGCAAACGGGATCTTGAGACCCAGTACTTC

v_call: TRBV4-2
j_call: TRBJ2-1
clone_size: .
d_call: .
cdr3_aa: CASSQSSTEQFF
cdr3_nt: TGTGCCAGCAGCCAAAGCAGCACTGAGCAGTTCTTC

v_call: TRBV6-5
j_call: TRBJ1-5
clone_size: .
d_call: TRBD1
cdr3_aa: CATSTGEDQPQHF
cdr3_nt: TGTGCCACCTCAACAGGGGAGGATCAGCCCCAGCATTTT

v_call: TRBV7-8
j_call: TRBJ2-3
clone_size: .
d_call: .
cdr3_aa: CASSPSSIQGDTQYF
cdr3_nt: TGTGCCAGCAGCCCTAGCTCGATTCAGGGGGATACGCAGTATTTT

v_call: TRBV5-5
j_call: TRBJ1-1
clone_size: few
d_call: .
cdr3_aa: CASSSVAGEAFF
cdr3_nt: TGTGCCAGCAGCTCGGTGGCTGGTGAAGCTTTCTTT

v_call: TRBV6-1
j_call: TRBJ1-1
clone_size: .
d_call: .
cdr3_aa: CASKAPGYMNTEAFF
cdr3_nt: TGTGCCAGCAAAGCGCCGGGCTACATGAACACTGAAGCTTTCTTT

v_call: TRBV25-1
j_call: TRBJ1-2
clone_size: few
d_call: .
cdr3_aa: CASRGNAGGYGYTF
cdr3_nt: TGTGCCAGCAGGGGAAATGCGGGCGGCTATGGCTACACCTTC